The sequence of this T cell receptor (beta chain) was determined in a study of cytomegalovirus exposure and HLA in healthy donors. Germline-derived CDR1 and CDR2 are SGHDT and YYEEEE. Trimming took off 5 bases at V and 4 bases at J, with 9 bases between the two ends. The CDR3 has 12 amino acids. PCR used 60 Vbeta primers and 13 Jbeta primers. Using immunoSEQ multiplex PCR, the repertoire was profiled, and TCRdb retains in-frame clones only, with some absent. The repertoire consists of about 130,000 clones, with 74% occurring once and the leading ten covering approximately 7.2%. The J gene is TRBJ1-1, the V gene TRBV5-6, with D perhaps matching TRBD1 (5 bases). This TCR was recovered from a male donor in good health and CMV-seronegative. Sequencing was done on a sample of PBMCs. The CDR3, as DNA: TGTGCCAGCAGGGACGGGGGCACTGAAGCTTTCTTT. It translates to CASRDGGTEAFF. Looking up the rest from reference TRBV5-6 and TRBJ1-1 gives the full variable domain: DAGVTQSPTHLIKTRGQQVTLRCSPKSGHDTVSWYQQALGQGPQFIFQYYEEEERQRGNFPDRFSGHQFPNYSSELNVNALLLGDSALYLCASRDGGTEAFFGQGTRLTVV.